This T cell receptor (beta chain) was identified during a study of PD-L1 blockade in urothelial cancer. Study-level information: Blood samples had a median of 141,255 T cells.

Assay used: immunoSEQ multiplex PCR; TCRdb lists only in-frame clones, some missing. The sample contains about 88,000 clones, approximately 91% of which appear only once. Germline CDR1 is SGHNT and CDR2 is YYREEE (reference sequence). This CDR3 is built from 15 residues. V shed 3 bases and J 8 bases; nucleotides not matched to a gene: 9. The receptor's source is a man in his sixties with urothelial cancer. Specimen: PBMCs, collected around atezolizumab (anti-PD-L1) treatment. The chain has TRBV5-4 and TRBJ1-4; 8 bases line up with TRBD1. The CDR3 coding sequence is TGTGCCAGCAGCTCACAACCAGGGGGCCGAGAAAAACTGTTTTTT. It is translated as CASSSQPGGREKLFF.